This entry concerns a single T cell receptor beta chain. The library targeted TCRbeta and was prepared with unique molecular identifiers. TCRdb used MiXCR to reprocess the PCR reads, holding one entry per CDR3 protein. The table has some 200,000 distinct CDR3 sequences, roughly 15% seen once. The sample originates from a study of T-cell reconstitution after alpha-beta-depleted transplantation in children. V was trimmed by 1 base and J by 6 bases, leaving 13 bases between them. The CDR3 length is 15 residues. Germline CDR1 and CDR2: MNHEY and SVGEGT. The source of this sequence is a human donor who donated a stem cell graft to a child with acute lymphoblastic leukemia. The V gene is TRBV6-2 or TRBV6-3, the J gene TRBJ2-1; D uncertain. The sequences come from PBMCs from the stem cell graft donor, collected from the stem cell graft. The CDR3 spells CASSYYLGMRNEQFF. CDR3 DNA: TGTGCCAGCAGTTACTATCTGGGAATGCGCAATGAGCAGTTCTTC.